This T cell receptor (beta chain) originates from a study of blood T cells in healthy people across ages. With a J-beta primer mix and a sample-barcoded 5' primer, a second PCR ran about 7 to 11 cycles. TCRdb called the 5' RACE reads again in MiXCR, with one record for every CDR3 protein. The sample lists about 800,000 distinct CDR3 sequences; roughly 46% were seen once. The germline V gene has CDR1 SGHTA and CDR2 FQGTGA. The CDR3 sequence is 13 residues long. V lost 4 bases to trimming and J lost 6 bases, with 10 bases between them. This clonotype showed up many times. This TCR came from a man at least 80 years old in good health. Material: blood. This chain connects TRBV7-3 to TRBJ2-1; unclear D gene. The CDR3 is CASSSSLGNEQFF. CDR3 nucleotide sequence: TGTGCCAGCAGCTCCTCGCTGGGCAATGAGCAGTTCTTC.